What follows are 5 T cell receptor beta chains derived from one specimen sequenced in a study of shared clonotypes between healthy human individuals. The naive CD8 fraction comprised CD45RO-negative cells positively selected for CCR7 and excluded terminally differentiated effector memory CD45RA+ cells. This table comes from immunoSEQ multiplex PCR, and its TCRdb copy is limited to in-frame clones, with some not included. The sample lists around 2.1 million clones; about 92% were seen once. What was sequenced was naive CD8+ T cells from PBMCs. The receptors come from a man between 18 and 35 years old in good health. Some clones in this sample may be carry-over from other donors' samples.

This clone was counted a single time. The chain couples TRBV28 to TRBJ1-4, with a tentative D call TRBD1 (6 bases). Germline CDR1 MDHEN, CDR2 SYDVKM. V gave up 4 bases and J gave up 8 bases, with 14 bases separating them. CDR3 length: 14 amino acids. The CDR3 protein is CASSYRVGTEKLFF. Here the CDR3 DNA reads TGTGCCAGCAGTTACAGGGTCGGCACGGAAAAACTGTTTTTT.

The chain is built from TRBV11-2 and TRBJ1-2; 8 nucleotides match TRBD1. After removal of 3 bases from V and 4 bases from J, the junction contained 4 bases not matched to a gene. Germline V gene lookup returns CDR1 SGHAT and CDR2 FQNNGV. This CDR3 has 14 residues. The CDR3 protein is CASSFDRGGYGYTF. The CDR3 bases are TGTGCCAGCAGCTTTGACAGGGGCGGCTATGGCTACACCTTC.

This sequence joins TRBV10-3 and TRBJ2-1, with TRBD2 matching over 12 bases. V was clipped by 5 bases and J by 5 bases; unmatched bases: 7. The CDR3 covers 16 residues. Germline assignment: CDR1 ENHRY and CDR2 SYGVKD. CDR3 amino acids: CAISSYLAGGDNEQFF. DNA of the CDR3: TGTGCCATCAGTTCCTACCTAGCGGGGGGGGACAATGAGCAGTTCTTC.

As DNA, the CDR3 is TGTGCCAGCAGTTTCAGAGGTTGGGGTAATGGCTACACCTTC. Residues: CASSFRGWGNGYTF. This chain joins TRBV27 and TRBJ1-2; no clear D gene. V was clipped by 3 bases and J by 6 bases, with 14 bases between them. The germline CDR1 and CDR2 sequences are MNHEY and SMNVEV (reference sequence). The CDR3 covers 14 residues.

The chain uses TRBV19 and TRBJ2-7, with unresolved D. Per the germline V gene, CDR1 is LNHDA and CDR2 is SQIVND (reference sequence). The CDR3 is 15 residues long. Deletions cut 1 base from V and 2 bases from J, with 12 bases between. CDR3 DNA sequence: TGTGCCAGTAGTATAGGACACAGTTCTCCCTACGAGCAGTACTTC. This encodes CASSIGHSSPYEQYF.